What follows are 24 T cell receptor beta chains derived from one specimen sequenced in a study of response to subunit inactivated influenza vaccine. One entry per CDR3 protein results from TCRdb running MiXCR on the RT-PCR reads. This sample has around 250,000 distinct CDR3 sequences, with over 9% found just once. Sequencing used non-naive T cells sorted from PBMCs, obtained 14 to 15 days before vaccination. All receptors derive from a man in his forties or fifties who received an inactivated influenza vaccine.

The rearrangement links TRBV6-1 to TRBJ2-5; maybe TRBD1 (5 bases). CDR3 length equals 14 residues. Germline V gives CDR1 MNHNS, CDR2 SASEGT. V was clipped by 0 bases and J by 4 bases, with 9 bases between them. DNA for the CDR3: TGTGCCAGCAGTGAAGCTCGAAGGGGAGAGACCCAGTACTTC. As protein: CASSEARRGETQYF.

The chain uses TRBV20-1 and TRBJ2-7; D perhaps matches TRBD1 (6 bases). CDR3 length: 14 residues. V lost 3 bases to trimming and J lost 5 bases, with 17 bases between them. The germline gives CDR1 DFQATT, CDR2 SNEGSKA (reference sequence). The chain's CDR3 is CSASPGARGNEQYF. CDR3 DNA: TGCAGTGCTAGTCCCGGGGCCAGGGGAAACGAGCAGTACTTC.

V usage is TRBV7-6 and J usage is TRBJ2-5, with D maybe TRBD1 (6 bases). The length of the CDR3 is 14 residues. Trimming pared 5 bases from V and 5 bases from J, leaving 15 bases between. Germline values: CDR1 SGHVS, CDR2 FNYEAQ. The CDR3 DNA reads TGTGCCAGCAGCCAAGGGTACAGGGCTGAGACCCAGTACTTC. Translating gives CASSQGYRAETQYF.

This clonotype turned up a few times. V usage is TRBV18 and J usage is TRBJ1-1; D is unresolved. CDR3 length: 13 residues. Germline V gene sequence: CDR1 KGHSH, CDR2 LQKENI. With 0 bases removed from V and 6 bases from J, the gap between germline ends came to 8 bases. CDR3 loop: CASSPPEEPEAFF. DNA of the CDR3: TGTGCCAGCTCACCACCGGAGGAGCCTGAAGCTTTCTTT.

In its sample, this clonotype was seen many times. The chain couples TRBV29-1 to TRBJ2-2, with D perhaps matching TRBD1 (5 bases). Deletions cut 4 bases from V and 1 base from J, with 10 bases between. Germline V CDR1 and CDR2: SQVTM, ANQGSEA. This CDR3 spans 14 amino acids. As DNA, the CDR3 is TGCAGCGTTGGGCAGGGTTTGAACACCGGGGAGCTGTTTTTT. Translating it yields CSVGQGLNTGELFF.

As concerns this clonotype: A much more abundant neighbour one base away suggests this may be a read error. V gene TRBV20-1 combines with J gene TRBJ2-5, with 8 bases identical to TRBD1. The CDR3 runs to 16 residues. The V gene's germline CDR1 is DFQATT and CDR2 SNEGSKA (reference sequence). DNA of the CDR3: TGCAGTGCCGGGGTGGGACAGGCGTTCCGCGGAGAGACCCAGCACTTC. It is translated as CSAGVGQAFRGETQHF.

This clonotype has ten or more counts. This sequence joins TRBV20-1 and TRBJ2-1; 7 positions match TRBD1. After removal of 6 bases from V and 6 bases from J, the junction contained 11 bases not matched to a gene. Looked up from germline, CDR1 is DFQATT and CDR2 is SNEGSKA (reference sequence). The CDR3 sequence is 14 residues long. In DNA, the CDR3 is TGCAGTGCCCCGAGACAGGGCTCTCGCAATGAGCAGTTCTTC. This gives the protein CSAPRQGSRNEQFF.

This clonotype showed up just a few times. The chain carries TRBV21-1 and TRBJ2-5; the table gives TRBD2 as D, unverified against the DNA. TRBV21-1 is a pseudogene segment. The length of the CDR3 is 19 residues. The DNA for the CDR3 is TGTGCCAGCAGGAACTCAAGGACTAGCGGGCCAGGGCATAAAGAGACCCAGTACTTC. This encodes CASRNSRTSGPGHKETQYF.

On this clonotype: The junction does not match germline at one end; this may be a read error. The chain has TRBV29-1 and TRBJ2-7; D not resolved. The CDR3 is 11 amino acids. Germline-derived CDR1 and CDR2 are SQVTM and ANQGSEA. DNA of the CDR3: TGCAGCGGTGAATCGGTAACCGAGCAGTACTTC. Amino acid sequence: CSGESVTEQYF.

This clonotype was counted a few times. The rearrangement joins TRBV7-2 to TRBJ1-1; D not resolved. Germline CDR1 is SGHTA and CDR2 is FQGNSA. The CDR3 has 13 amino acids. The V gene lost 3 bases and the J gene lost 7 bases, with 12 bases spanning the gap. CDR3 DNA: TGTGCCAGCAGCTTTTTCGAAGAGGGTGAAGCTTTCTTT. It codes for CASSFFEEGEAFF. The full variable domain, its missing parts supplied by reference TRBV7-2 and TRBJ1-1, is GAGVSQSPSNKVTEKGKDVELRCDPISGHTALYWYRQSLGQGLEFLIYFQGNSAPDKSGLPSDRFSAERTGGSVSTLTIQRTQQEDSAVYLCASSFFEEGEAFFGQGTRLTVV.

The table lists this clonotype with many counts. The chain carries TRBV14 and TRBJ1-2; 8 bases map to TRBD1. Germline V gene lookup returns CDR1 SGHDN and CDR2 FVKESK. The junction had 8 bases not matched to a gene; V was cut back by 4 bases and J by 4 bases. The CDR3 totals 15 residues. CDR3 nucleotides: TGTGCCAGCAGCCCTTACGACAGGGGCTTCTATGGCTACACCTTC. Protein: CASSPYDRGFYGYTF.

This clonotype showed up just a few times. The J gene is TRBJ2-1, the V gene TRBV6-2 or TRBV6-3; 12 bases line up with TRBD2. The CDR3 sequence is 22 residues long. CDR1 and CDR2 (germline): MNHEY, SVGEGT. After removal of 0 bases from V and 1 base from J, the junction contained 16 bases not matched to a gene. In DNA, the CDR3 is TGTGCCAGCAGTTACTCGAGGAGGGTTTCCCCGACTAGCGGGAGATCCTACAATGAGCAGTTCTTC. Translated: CASSYSRRVSPTSGRSYNEQFF.

This clonotype has a handful of counts. V usage is TRBV20-1 and J usage is TRBJ1-1, with TRBD1 as a possible D gene (5 bases). This CDR3 has 13 residues. CDR1 and CDR2 (germline): DFQATT, SNEGSKA (reference sequence). V was shortened by 5 bases and J by 0 bases, with 10 bases between the two germline ends. CDR3: CSAGDSLNTEAFF. The CDR3 nucleotides are TGCAGTGCTGGTGACAGCCTGAACACTGAAGCTTTCTTT.

This clonotype was detected ten times or more. The CDR3 spells CASSPRTSGVYNEQFF. The CDR3 coding sequence is TGTGCCAGCAGCCCGCGGACTAGCGGGGTCTACAATGAGCAGTTCTTC. This chain uses TRBV3-1 with TRBJ2-1; the match to TRBD2 covers 12 bases. The CDR3 is 16 residues long. With V trimmed by 4 bases and J by 3 bases, 4 bases remained unmatched. Per the germline V gene, CDR1 is LGHDT and CDR2 is YNNKEL (reference sequence).

V is TRBV12-3 or TRBV12-4 and J is TRBJ2-1; TRBD1 or TRBD2 may be the D gene (5 bases each). V dropped 5 bases and J dropped 3 bases, with 14 bases sitting between them. CDR3 size: 15 residues. The CDR3 here is CASSPSGTIYNEQFF. CDR3 nucleotide sequence: TGTGCCAGCAGTCCATCCGGGACGATCTACAATGAGCAGTTCTTC.

V usage is TRBV11-3 and J usage is TRBJ2-3; D might be TRBD1 (6 bases). V shed 5 bases and J shed 6 bases, with 24 bases lying between them. This CDR3 contains 17 residues. CDR1 SGHNT and CDR2 YENEEA come from the germline V gene. CDR3 protein: CASSPRGGRGYPDTQYF. The CDR3 coding sequence is TGTGCCAGCAGCCCCAGAGGTGGCAGGGGATACCCTGATACGCAGTATTTT. Supplemented by reference TRBV11-3 and TRBJ2-3, the full variable domain reads EAGVVQSPRYKIIEKKQPVAFWCNPISGHNTLYWYLQNLGQGPELLIRYENEEAVDDSQLPKDRFSAERLKGVDSTLKIQPAELGDSAVYLCASSPRGGRGYPDTQYFGPGTRLTVL.

The CDR3 reads CASSFDRDVYGYTF. As DNA, the CDR3 is TGTGCCAGTAGCTTTGACAGGGACGTCTATGGCTACACCTTC. V usage is TRBV19 and J usage is TRBJ1-2; TRBD1 aligns across 7 bases. The CDR3 has 14 residues. After removal of 6 bases from V and 4 bases from J, the junction contained 8 bases not matched to a gene. Germline V gives CDR1 LNHDA, CDR2 SQIVND (reference sequence).

Only a few counts were recorded for this clonotype. This rearrangement joins TRBV10-3 to TRBJ2-5, with 7 bases aligning to TRBD1. CDR3 length: 13 amino acids. CDR1 and CDR2 from the germline V gene are ENHRY and SYGVKD. Germline trimming cut 4 bases from V and 1 base from J; bases unmatched to any gene: 0. The CDR3, as DNA: TGTGCCATCAGTGGGACAGGCCAAGAGACCCAGTACTTC. Residues: CAISGTGQETQYF.

This clonotype was detected many times. The chain employs TRBV7-2 and TRBJ2-1, with 9 nucleotides matching TRBD1. CDR1 is SGHTA, CDR2 FQGNSA, per germline. V trimming: 0 bases; J trimming: 8 bases; junction bases outside the gene matches: 8. The CDR3 spans 16 residues. The CDR3 reads CASSLAQGQGPHEQFF. Written as DNA, the CDR3 is TGTGCCAGCAGCTTAGCGCAGGGACAGGGCCCCCATGAGCAGTTCTTC.

This clonotype was seen ten or more times. This chain connects TRBV5-1 to TRBJ1-5; the D gene is possibly TRBD1 (5 bases). The germline CDR1 and CDR2 sequences are SGHRS and YFSETQ. The CDR3 sequence is 14 residues long. With 1 base removed from V and 3 bases from J, the gap between germline ends came to 8 bases. CDR3: CASSLSGDNQPQHF. DNA for the CDR3: TGCGCCAGCAGCTTGTCGGGGGACAATCAGCCCCAGCATTTT.

The J gene is TRBJ2-1, the V gene TRBV7-2; D is perhaps TRBD2 (5 bases). This CDR3 spans 12 amino acids. Between the trimmed V and J ends, which lost 4 bases and 10 bases, there was a span of 11 bases. Germline V gives CDR1 SGHTA, CDR2 FQGNSA. CDR3 in DNA: TGTGCCAGCAGCTCGGGAAGGAGAGAGCAGTTCTTC. Its protein is CASSSGRREQFF.

The table lists this clonotype with a few counts. This rearrangement joins TRBV10-3 to TRBJ2-3; a possible D gene is TRBD2 (6 bases). The V and J ends lost 0 bases and 6 bases respectively, with 10 bases between them. This CDR3 comprises 14 residues. Germline-derived CDR1 and CDR2 are ENHRY and SYGVKD. Here the CDR3 DNA reads TGTGCCATCAGTGAGTCGGGGGGACCGGATACGCAGTATTTT. Translating it yields CAISESGGPDTQYF.

The table lists this clonotype with a few counts. This rearrangement joins TRBV4-3 to TRBJ2-1; D may be TRBD1 (5 bases). CDR3 length: 15 amino acids. Germline CDR1 reads LGHNA; CDR2 reads YSLEER. V lost 4 bases to trimming and J lost 7 bases, with 17 bases between them. The CDR3 here is CASSREYNRFNEQFF. CDR3 nucleotides: TGCGCCAGCAGCCGAGAGTACAACAGGTTTAATGAGCAGTTCTTC.

The chain has TRBV4-1 and TRBJ2-3; no reliable D call. Germline CDR1 is MGHRA and CDR2 is YSYEKL. Trimming cost V 0 bases and J 15 bases, with 16 bases left between them. The CDR3 covers 13 residues. DNA of the CDR3: TGCGCCAGCAGCCAAGATCTAGTGGTTAGGCGCTATTTT. It yields the protein CASSQDLVVRRYF.